The T cell receptor (beta chain) under discussion was sequenced for a study of human T cells and chemical hapten exposure. Study observations and caveats: Relative to controls, expanded TCRs formed significantly more large CDR3 similarity clusters.

MiXCR, run by TCRdb on the RACE reads, gives a single entry per CDR3 protein. The sample contains 40,000 to 50,000 distinct CDR3 sequences, about 4.2% of which appear only once. As to time point: patch test 1, 2 weeks after DPC sensitization. This sample's treatment: therapeutic diphenylcyclopropenone sensitization with weekly scalp DPC. The total RNA was obtained from whole blood that was not fractionated. Trimming took off 3 bases at V and 0 bases at J, with 6 bases between the two ends. The CDR3 totals 13 residues. The germline V gene has CDR1 SGHVS and CDR2 FQNEAQ. In regard to this clonotype: Its target is unknown.

The receptor was derived from a man between 45 and 60 years old with alopecia areata. Some clones in this sample may be carry-over from other donors' samples. J is TRBJ2-7 and V is TRBV7-8; possibly TRBD2 for D (6 bases). This sample comprised whole blood, obtained in connection with sensitization to the hapten diphenylcyclopropenone (DPC). The CDR3 is CASSLTSSYEQYF. CDR3 bases: TGTGCCAGCAGCTTGACTAGCTCCTACGAGCAGTACTTC.